This T cell receptor (beta chain) derives from a study of cytomegalovirus exposure and HLA in healthy donors. General study results and limits: As a later analysis showed, several of the most significant clusters appeared to be linked to common viral pathogens. Reported performance of the classifier showed diagnosis of cytomegalovirus status with high specificity and sensitivity.

This CDR3 has 17 amino acids. Trimming took 0 bases from V and 0 from J, leaving 12 bases between them. CDR1 and CDR2 from the germline V gene are LGHNA and YNFKEQ. A remark on this clone: What it binds is not known.

It was with 60 Vbeta and 13 Jbeta primers that the PCR ran. Sequencing used immunoSEQ multiplex PCR; TCRdb keeps in-frame clones, though not all of them. The data show fewer than 250,000 clones, about three quarters seen once. The receptor comes from a man aged 18-30 years in good health and CMV-seronegative. V usage is TRBV4-2 and J usage is TRBJ2-1; D unresolved. Sample: PBMCs. The CDR3 region has the DNA TGTGCCAGCAGCCAAGAGAACGTGGGCCTCTCCTACAATGAGCAGTTCTTC. This translates into CASSQENVGLSYNEQFF.